This T cell receptor beta chain was recorded in a study of blood T cell repertoires in COVID-19. Study-level information: Samples of COVID-19 (acute and convalescent) were obtained from the United States, Italy and Spain.

Data came from immunoSEQ multiplex PCR; TCRdb stores just in-frame clones and leaves some out. The sample holds roughly 70,000 clones, 70% to 90% seen once. The CDR3 consists of 13 residues. V dropped 0 bases and J dropped 6; count of bases not matched to a gene: 1. CDR1 and CDR2 (germline): SGHVS, FQNEAQ. The sequenced sample consisted of peripheral blood. This chain joins TRBV7-8 and TRBJ1-1; 7 nucleotides align to TRBD1. The sequence was obtained from a man in his sixties or seventies with active COVID-19. CDR3 residues: CASSLATGSEAFF. The CDR3 nucleotides are TGTGCCAGCAGCTTAGCGACAGGGTCTGAAGCTTTCTTT.